This paragraph covers one T cell receptor beta chain sequence. Its antigen remains unidentified. The germline gives CDR1 MNHEY, CDR2 SVGAGI. Trimming cost V 2 bases and J 7 bases, with 11 bases left between them. The CDR3 has 13 residues. At the survey level, the v3.0 immunoSEQ assay was run. The protocol was immunoSEQ multiplex PCR, while the TCRdb copy is restricted to in-frame clones and leaves out a portion. Of some 22,000 clones in the sample, around 80% are singletons; the top ten hold more than 9%. This specimen belongs to a study of long-term antiretroviral therapy in people with HIV. About the research overall: When the earliest samples were collected, ART was typically delayed until CD4 counts fell.

No donor had fewer than one pre-ART PBMC sample or fewer than two post-ART PBMC samples. Each sample contained roughly 0.9-10 million cryopreserved PBMC, thawed before DNA extraction. Study findings and constraints: It was observed that HIV repertoires exhibited narrower CDR3 length ranges than controls.

The rearrangement joins TRBV6-5 to TRBJ1-2, with D possibly matching TRBD1 (6 bases). The sequencing used unsorted PBMCs, collected 4.1 years after starting antiretroviral therapy. This receptor was identified in a woman aged 40 to 55 with HIV. In DNA form, the CDR3 reads TGTGCCAGCAGTTACGGGGGGGGCGGTGGCTACACCTTC. Encoded protein: CASSYGGGGGYTF.